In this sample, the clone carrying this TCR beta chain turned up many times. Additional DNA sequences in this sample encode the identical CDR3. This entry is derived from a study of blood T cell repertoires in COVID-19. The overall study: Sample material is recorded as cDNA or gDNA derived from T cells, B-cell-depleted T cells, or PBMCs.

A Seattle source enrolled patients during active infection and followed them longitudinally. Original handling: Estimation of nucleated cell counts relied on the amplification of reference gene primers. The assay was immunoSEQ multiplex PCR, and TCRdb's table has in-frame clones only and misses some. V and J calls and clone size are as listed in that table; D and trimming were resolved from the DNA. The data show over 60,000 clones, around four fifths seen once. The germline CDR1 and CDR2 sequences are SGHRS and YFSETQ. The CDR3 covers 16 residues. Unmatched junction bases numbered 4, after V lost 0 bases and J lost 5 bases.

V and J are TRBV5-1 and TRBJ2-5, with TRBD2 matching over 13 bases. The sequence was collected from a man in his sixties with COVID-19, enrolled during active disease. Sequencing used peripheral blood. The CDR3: CASSLGLAGGSETQYF. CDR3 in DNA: TGCGCCAGCAGCTTGGGACTAGCGGGGGGAAGCGAGACCCAGTACTTC.